This T cell receptor beta chain was observed in a study of shared clonotypes between healthy human individuals. About the research overall: The donor group consisted of a couple of women and a few men, aged 18 to 49.

This CDR3 has 14 amino acids. In germline, CDR1 is LNHDA, CDR2 SQIVND (reference sequence). V dropped 5 bases and J dropped 5 bases, with 14 bases sitting between them. Authors' analysis steps: ImmunoSEQ supplied junction-only sequences lacking quality scores, so filtering was different. Profiling relied on immunoSEQ multiplex PCR, and the TCRdb table lists in-frame clones only, not all of them. D and trimming come from the DNA, and the V and J calls and clone size come from that table. The sample records approximately 2,200,000 clones, around 93% being singletons. Naive CD8 cells lacked CD45RO and underwent positive selection for CCR7, leaving out terminally differentiated effector memory CD45RA+ cells.

V is TRBV19 and J is TRBJ2-3; TRBD1 might be the D (5 bases). The material sequenced was naive CD8+ T cells from PBMCs. This clonotype was sampled from a man aged 18-30 years in good health. Some clones in this sample may be carry-over from other donors' samples. The CDR3 DNA reads as TGTGCCAGTAGTCCAGGGCCCCTAGGAGATACGCAGTATTTT. This sequence encodes CASSPGPLGDTQYF.